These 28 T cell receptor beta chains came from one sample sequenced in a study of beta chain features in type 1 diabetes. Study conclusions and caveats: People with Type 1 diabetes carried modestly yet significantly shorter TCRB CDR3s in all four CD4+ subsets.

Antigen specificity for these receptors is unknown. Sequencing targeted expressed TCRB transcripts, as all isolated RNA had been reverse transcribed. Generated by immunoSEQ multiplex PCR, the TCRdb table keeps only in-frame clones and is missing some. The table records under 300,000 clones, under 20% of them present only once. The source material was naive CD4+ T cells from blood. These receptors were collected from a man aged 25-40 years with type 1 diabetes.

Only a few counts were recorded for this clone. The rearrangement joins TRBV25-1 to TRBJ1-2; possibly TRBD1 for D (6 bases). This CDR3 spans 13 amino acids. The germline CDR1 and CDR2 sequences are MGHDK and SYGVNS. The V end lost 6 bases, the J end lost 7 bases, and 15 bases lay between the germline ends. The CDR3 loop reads CASRDKLQGGYTF. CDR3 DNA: TGTGCCAGCAGGGATAAATTACAGGGTGGCTACACCTTC.

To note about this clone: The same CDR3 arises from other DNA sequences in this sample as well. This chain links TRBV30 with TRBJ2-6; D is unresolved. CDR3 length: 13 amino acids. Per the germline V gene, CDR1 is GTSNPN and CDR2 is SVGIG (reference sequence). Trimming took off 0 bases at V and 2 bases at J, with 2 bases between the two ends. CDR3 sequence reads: CAWSVPGANVLTF. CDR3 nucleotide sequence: TGTGCCTGGAGTGTCCCTGGGGCCAACGTCCTGACTTTC.

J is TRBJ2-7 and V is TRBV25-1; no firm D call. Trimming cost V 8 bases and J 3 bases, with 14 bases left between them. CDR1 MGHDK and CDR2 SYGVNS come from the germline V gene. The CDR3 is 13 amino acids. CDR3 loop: CASVGSLGYEQYF. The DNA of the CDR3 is TGTGCCAGCGTGGGATCCTTGGGCTACGAGCAGTACTTC.

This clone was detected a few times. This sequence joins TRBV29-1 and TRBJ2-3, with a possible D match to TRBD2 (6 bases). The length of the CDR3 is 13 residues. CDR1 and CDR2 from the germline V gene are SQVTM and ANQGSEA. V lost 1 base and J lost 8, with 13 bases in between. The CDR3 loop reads CSVEGSLGGTQYF. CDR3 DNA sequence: TGCAGCGTTGAAGGGTCGTTGGGGGGTACGCAGTATTTT.

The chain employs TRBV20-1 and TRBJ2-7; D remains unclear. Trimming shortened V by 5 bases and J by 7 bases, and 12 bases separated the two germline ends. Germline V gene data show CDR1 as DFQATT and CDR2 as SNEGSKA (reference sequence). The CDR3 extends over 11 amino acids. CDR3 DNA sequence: TGCAGTGCTGCCCCATCCAGGGAGCAGTACTTC. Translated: CSAAPSREQYF.

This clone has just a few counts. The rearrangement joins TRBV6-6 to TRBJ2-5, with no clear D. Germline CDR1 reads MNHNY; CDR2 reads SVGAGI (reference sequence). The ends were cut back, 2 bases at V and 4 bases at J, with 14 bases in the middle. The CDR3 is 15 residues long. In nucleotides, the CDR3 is TGTGCCAGCAGTTACGAGCAGACCCTGGGAGAGACCCAGTACTTC. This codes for CASSYEQTLGETQYF.

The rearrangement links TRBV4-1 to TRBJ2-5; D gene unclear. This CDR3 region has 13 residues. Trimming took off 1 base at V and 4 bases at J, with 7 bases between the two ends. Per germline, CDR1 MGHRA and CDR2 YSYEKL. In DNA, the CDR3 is TGCGCCAGCAGCCAAGCCCCCATAGAGACCCAGTACTTC. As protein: CASSQAPIETQYF.

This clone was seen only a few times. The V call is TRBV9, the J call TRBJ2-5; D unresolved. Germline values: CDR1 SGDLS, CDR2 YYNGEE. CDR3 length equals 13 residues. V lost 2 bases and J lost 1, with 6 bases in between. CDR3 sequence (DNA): TGTGCCAGCAGCGTGTCCAGCCAAGAGACCCAGTACTTC. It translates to CASSVSSQETQYF.

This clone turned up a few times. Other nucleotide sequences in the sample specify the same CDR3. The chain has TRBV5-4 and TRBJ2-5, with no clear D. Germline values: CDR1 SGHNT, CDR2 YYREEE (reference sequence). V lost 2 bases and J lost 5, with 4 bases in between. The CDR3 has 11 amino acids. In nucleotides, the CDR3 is TGTGCCAGCAGCTTAAGGGAGACCCAGTACTTC. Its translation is CASSLRETQYF.

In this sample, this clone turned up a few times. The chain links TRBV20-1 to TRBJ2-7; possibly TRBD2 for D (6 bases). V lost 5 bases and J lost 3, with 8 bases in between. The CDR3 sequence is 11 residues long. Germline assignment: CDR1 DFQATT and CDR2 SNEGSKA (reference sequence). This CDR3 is CSAGEDYEQYF. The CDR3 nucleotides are TGCAGTGCTGGGGAGGACTACGAGCAGTACTTC.

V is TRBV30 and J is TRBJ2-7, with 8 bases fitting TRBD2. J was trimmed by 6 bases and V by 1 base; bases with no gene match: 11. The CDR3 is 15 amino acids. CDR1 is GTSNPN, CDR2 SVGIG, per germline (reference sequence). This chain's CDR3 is CAWSAGLAIRGEQYF. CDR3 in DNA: TGTGCCTGGAGTGCAGGACTAGCCATAAGGGGCGAGCAGTACTTC.

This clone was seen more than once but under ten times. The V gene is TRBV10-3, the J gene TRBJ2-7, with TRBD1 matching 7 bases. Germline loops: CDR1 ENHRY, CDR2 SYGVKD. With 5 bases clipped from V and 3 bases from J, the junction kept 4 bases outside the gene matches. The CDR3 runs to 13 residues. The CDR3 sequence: CAISNRDSYEQYF. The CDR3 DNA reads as TGTGCCATCAGTAACCGGGACAGCTACGAGCAGTACTTC.

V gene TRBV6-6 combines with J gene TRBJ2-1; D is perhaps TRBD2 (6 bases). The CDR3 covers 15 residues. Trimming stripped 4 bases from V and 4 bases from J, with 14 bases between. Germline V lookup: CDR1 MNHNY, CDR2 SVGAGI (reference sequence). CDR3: CASSSHVGGYNEQFF. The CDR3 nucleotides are TGTGCCAGCAGTTCCCACGTCGGGGGATACAATGAGCAGTTCTTC.

CDR3 protein: CASSFGYSTDTQYF. The DNA of the CDR3 is TGCGCCAGCAGCTTCGGCTACAGCACAGATACGCAGTATTTT. V and J are TRBV5-1 and TRBJ2-3; D gene uncertain. Trimming took off 2 bases at V and 0 bases at J, with 7 bases between the two ends. The germline V gene encodes CDR1 SGHRS and CDR2 YFSETQ. The CDR3 runs to 14 residues. Filled out from reference TRBV5-1 and TRBJ2-3, the complete variable domain reads KAGVTQTPRYLIKTRGQQVTLSCSPISGHRSVSWYQQTPGQGLQFLFEYFSETQRNKGNFPGRFSGRQFSNSRSEMNVSTLELGDSALYLCASSFGYSTDTQYFGPGTRLTVL.

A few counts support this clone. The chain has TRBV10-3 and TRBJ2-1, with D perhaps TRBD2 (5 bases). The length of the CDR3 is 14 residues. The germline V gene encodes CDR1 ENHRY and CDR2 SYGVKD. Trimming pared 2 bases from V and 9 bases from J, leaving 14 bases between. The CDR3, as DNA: TGTGCCATCAGTGAGAGCGGCGCGTGGGGTGAGCAGTTCTTC. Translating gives CAISESGAWGEQFF.

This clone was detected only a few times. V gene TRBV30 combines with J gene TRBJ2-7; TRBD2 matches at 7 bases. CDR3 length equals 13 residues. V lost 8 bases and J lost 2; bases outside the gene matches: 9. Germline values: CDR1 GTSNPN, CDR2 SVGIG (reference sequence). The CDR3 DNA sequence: TGTGCCGGGCTCCGGGGGGACCCCTACGAGCAGTACTTC. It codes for CAGLRGDPYEQYF.

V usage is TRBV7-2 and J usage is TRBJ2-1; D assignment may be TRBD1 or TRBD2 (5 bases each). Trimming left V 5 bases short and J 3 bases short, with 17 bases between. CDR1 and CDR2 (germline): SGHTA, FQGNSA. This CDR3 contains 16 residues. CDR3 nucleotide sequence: TGTGCCAGCAGCCACGCCGGGACCGGGATCTACAATGAGCAGTTCTTC. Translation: CASSHAGTGIYNEQFF.

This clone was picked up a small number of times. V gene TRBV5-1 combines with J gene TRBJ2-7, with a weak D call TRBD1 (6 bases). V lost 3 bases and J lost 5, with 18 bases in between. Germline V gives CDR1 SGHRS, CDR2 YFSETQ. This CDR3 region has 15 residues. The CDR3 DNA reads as TGCGCCAGCAGCTCCCGAGGGCAGGGGAAGAACGAGCAGTACTTC. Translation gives CASSSRGQGKNEQYF.

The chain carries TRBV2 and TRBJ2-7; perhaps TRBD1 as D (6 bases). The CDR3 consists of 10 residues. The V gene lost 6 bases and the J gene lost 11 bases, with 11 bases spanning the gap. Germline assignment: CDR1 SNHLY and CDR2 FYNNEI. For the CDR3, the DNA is TGTGCCAGCAGGGGTAGGGACAAGTACTTC. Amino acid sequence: CASRGRDKYF.

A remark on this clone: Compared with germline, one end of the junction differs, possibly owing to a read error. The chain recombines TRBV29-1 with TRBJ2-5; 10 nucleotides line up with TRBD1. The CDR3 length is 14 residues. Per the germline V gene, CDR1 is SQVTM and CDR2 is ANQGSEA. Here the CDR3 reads CSAETGTGVREQYF. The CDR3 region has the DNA TGCAGCGCTGAAACCGGGACAGGGGTTCGAGAGCAGTACTTC.

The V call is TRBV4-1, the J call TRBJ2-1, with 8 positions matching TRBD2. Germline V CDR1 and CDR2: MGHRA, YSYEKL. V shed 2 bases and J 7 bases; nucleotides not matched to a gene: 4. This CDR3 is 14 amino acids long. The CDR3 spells CASSQPGGKNEQFF. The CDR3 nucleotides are TGCGCCAGCAGCCAACCGGGAGGGAAGAATGAGCAGTTCTTC.

The DNA for the CDR3 is TGCGCCAGCAGCTTGGAGGGCCGGCAGCCTAACGAGCAGTACTTC. As protein: CASSLEGRQPNEQYF. This chain connects TRBV5-1 to TRBJ2-7; D gene unclear. This CDR3 contains 15 residues. Germline loops: CDR1 SGHRS, CDR2 YFSETQ. Trimming removed 0 bases at V and 5 bases at J, with 15 bases between. The entire variable domain, with the rest obtained from reference TRBV5-1 and TRBJ2-7, is as follows: KAGVTQTPRYLIKTRGQQVTLSCSPISGHRSVSWYQQTPGQGLQFLFEYFSETQRNKGNFPGRFSGRQFSNSRSEMNVSTLELGDSALYLCASSLEGRQPNEQYFGPGTRLTVT.

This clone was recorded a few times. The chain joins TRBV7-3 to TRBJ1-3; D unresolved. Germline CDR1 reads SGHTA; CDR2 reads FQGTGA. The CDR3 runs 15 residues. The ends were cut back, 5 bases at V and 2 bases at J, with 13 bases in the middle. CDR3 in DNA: TGTGCCAGCAGCCCGAACGGAGTGCCTGGAAACACCATATATTTT. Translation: CASSPNGVPGNTIYF.

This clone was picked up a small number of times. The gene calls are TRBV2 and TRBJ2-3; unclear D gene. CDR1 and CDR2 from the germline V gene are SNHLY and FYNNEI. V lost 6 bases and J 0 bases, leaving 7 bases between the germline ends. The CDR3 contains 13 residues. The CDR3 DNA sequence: TGTGCCAGCAGGTCCGCTAGCACAGATACGCAGTATTTT. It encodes CASRSASTDTQYF.

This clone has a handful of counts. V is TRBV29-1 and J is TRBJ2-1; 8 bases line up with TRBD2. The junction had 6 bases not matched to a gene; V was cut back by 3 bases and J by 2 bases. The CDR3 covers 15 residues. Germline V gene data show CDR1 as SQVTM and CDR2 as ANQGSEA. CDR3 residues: CSVDHAGGPYNEQFF. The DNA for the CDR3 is TGCAGCGTTGACCACGCGGGAGGACCCTACAATGAGCAGTTCTTC.

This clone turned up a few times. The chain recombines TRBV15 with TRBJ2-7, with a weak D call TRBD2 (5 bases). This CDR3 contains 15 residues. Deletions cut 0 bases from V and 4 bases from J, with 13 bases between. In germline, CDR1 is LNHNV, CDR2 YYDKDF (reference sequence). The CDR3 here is CATSREPGILYEQYF. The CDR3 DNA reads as TGTGCCACCAGCAGAGAGCCCGGGATTCTTTACGAGCAGTACTTC.

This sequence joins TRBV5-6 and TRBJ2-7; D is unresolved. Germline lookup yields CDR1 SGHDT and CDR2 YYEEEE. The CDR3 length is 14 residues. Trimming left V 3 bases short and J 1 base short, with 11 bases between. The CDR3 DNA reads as TGTGCCAGCAGCTATATCGACGGATCCTACGAGCAGTACTTC. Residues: CASSYIDGSYEQYF. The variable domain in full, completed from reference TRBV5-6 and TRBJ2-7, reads DAGVTQSPTHLIKTRGQQVTLRCSPKSGHDTVSWYQQALGQGPQFIFQYYEEEERQRGNFPDRFSGHQFPNYSSELNVNALLLGDSALYLCASSYIDGSYEQYFGPGTRLTVT.

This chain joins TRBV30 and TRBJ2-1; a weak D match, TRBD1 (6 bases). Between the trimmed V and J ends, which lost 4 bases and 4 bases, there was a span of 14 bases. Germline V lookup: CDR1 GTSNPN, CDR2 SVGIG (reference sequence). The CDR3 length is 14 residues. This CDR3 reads CAWTQGTRYNEQFF. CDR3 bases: TGTGCCTGGACCCAGGGGACGAGATACAATGAGCAGTTCTTC.